This TCR beta chain derives from a study of a mutant IDH1 vaccine in newly diagnosed glioma. The CDR3 sequence is 13 residues long. V was cut by 1 base and J by 5 bases, with 8 bases left in between. CDR1 and CDR2 (germline): LGHNA, YNFKEQ. Time point given: week 47, end of study. Doses consisted of 300 ug of mutant IDH1 20-mer peptide each, paired with topical imiquimod. This clone was observed once. Its cognate antigen is unknown. Generated by immunoSEQ multiplex PCR, the TCRdb table keeps only in-frame clones and is missing some. The table includes approximately 100,000 clones, roughly 89% detected once.

J is TRBJ1-1 and V is TRBV4-2; tentative D call: TRBD1 (5 bases). Source: PBMCs, taken from a glioma patient whose treatment included an IDH1 peptide vaccine. The sequence derives from a woman aged 45-65 years with glioma. The CDR3 DNA is TGTGCCAGCAGCCAAGGAGGGGTAACTGAAGCTTTCTTT. It codes for CASSQGGVTEAFF.